Below are 3 T cell receptor beta chains sequenced from a single sample in a study of beta chain features in type 1 diabetes (dated by TCRdb to the late 2010s). The antigens these receptors bind are not known. The library was built by means of the immunoSEQ multiplex PCR assay. The entire amount of isolated RNA was reverse transcribed using the High Capacity cDNA Reverse Transcription Kit, so the sequenced TCRB transcripts were expressed ones. TCRdb limited this immuneACCESS table to in-frame rearrangements with V and J called. A share of clones is missing; checked studies link under half to unresolved V genes, and the rest is unexplained. The table for this sample lists some 330,000 clones; around 13% of them were counted only once. The ten largest clones capture roughly 0.0097% of the sample. Overall results and qualifications from the work: A moderate but significant shortening of TCRB CDR3 length was observed in type 1 diabetes patients in all four CD4+ subsets.

Sequencing used naive CD4+ T cells from blood. The sample's cell subset or site label, in plain terms: true naive CD4+ T cells. The receptor set was obtained from a woman under 30 with type 1 diabetes.

This clone was seen a handful of times. This sequence joins TRBV18 and TRBJ2-7, with TRBD1 matching over 10 bases. The CDR3 totals 15 residues. Germline V gene data show CDR1 as KGHSH and CDR2 as LQKENI. Losses at the gene ends were 3 bases for V and 3 bases for J; bases not matched to a gene: 5. The CDR3 coding sequence is TGTGCCAGCTCACCGGATGGACAGGGGGTCTACGAGCAGTACTTC. It translates to CASSPDGQGVYEQYF. The whole variable domain, remainder taken from reference TRBV18 and TRBJ2-7, is NAGVMQNPRHLVRRRGQEARLRCSPMKGHSHVYWYRQLPEEGLKFMVYLQKENIIDESGMPKERFSAEFPKEGPSILRIQQVVRGDSAAYFCASSPDGQGVYEQYFGPGTRLTVT.

This chain links TRBV15 with TRBJ2-7, with 7 bases that match TRBD2. CDR1 and CDR2 from the germline V gene are LNHNV and YYDKDF (reference sequence). This CDR3 has 16 amino acids. The junction had 7 bases not matched to a gene; V was cut back by 0 bases and J by 2 bases. In DNA, the CDR3 is TGTGCCACCAGCAGAGATGGTACGGGGGGAACCTACGAGCAGTACTTC. It translates to CATSRDGTGGTYEQYF.

This clone was observed a handful of times. This sequence joins TRBV7-9 and TRBJ1-4; 9 nucleotides agree with TRBD1. V shed 3 bases and J 8 bases; nucleotides not matched to a gene: 4. The CDR3 sequence is 14 residues long. The V gene's germline CDR1 is SEHNR and CDR2 FQNEAQ (reference sequence). The CDR3 nucleotides read TGTGCCAGCAGCTTGGGACAGGGTAACGAAAAACTGTTTTTT. Translating it yields CASSLGQGNEKLFF. The entire variable domain, with the rest obtained from reference TRBV7-9 and TRBJ1-4, is as follows: DTGVSQNPRHKITKRGQNVTFRCDPISEHNRLYWYRQTLGQGPEFLTYFQNEAQLEKSRLLSDRFSAERPKGSFSTLEIQRTEQGDSAMYLCASSLGQGNEKLFFGSGTQLSVL.